This TCR beta chain was recorded in a study of radiotherapy plus CTLA-4 blockade in lung cancer. Study results and caveats: Early blood T cell clone changes and increased post-radiation serum interferon-beta were reportedly the strongest response predictors. Peripheral blood showed expansion of tumor-derived TCR clones after radiotherapy and ipilimumab.

Concerning this clone itself: What it binds is not known.

CDR1 and CDR2 from the germline V gene are MNHEY and SMNVEV (reference sequence). The V and J ends lost 5 bases and 0 bases, in that order; junction bases with no gene match: 8. The CDR3 has 18 amino acids. Assay: immunoSEQ multiplex PCR; the TCRdb copy retains only in-frame clones and omits some. The repertoire holds roughly 76,000 clones, with roughly 80% as singletons. CTLA-4 blockade with ipilimumab, together with focal radiation, was given to patients with chemo-refractory metastatic non-small-cell lung cancer. The V gene is TRBV27, the J gene TRBJ2-6; 9 positions agree with TRBD1. The receptor comes from a human donor with non-small cell lung cancer whose response to radiotherapy plus ipilimumab could not be evaluated. The material was peripheral blood, obtained from a patient treated with radiotherapy plus ipilimumab. For the CDR3, the DNA is TGTGCCAGCAGTCACGGGGGACAGGGTGGCTCTGGGGCCAACGTCCTGACTTTC. Its translation is CASSHGGQGGSGANVLTF.